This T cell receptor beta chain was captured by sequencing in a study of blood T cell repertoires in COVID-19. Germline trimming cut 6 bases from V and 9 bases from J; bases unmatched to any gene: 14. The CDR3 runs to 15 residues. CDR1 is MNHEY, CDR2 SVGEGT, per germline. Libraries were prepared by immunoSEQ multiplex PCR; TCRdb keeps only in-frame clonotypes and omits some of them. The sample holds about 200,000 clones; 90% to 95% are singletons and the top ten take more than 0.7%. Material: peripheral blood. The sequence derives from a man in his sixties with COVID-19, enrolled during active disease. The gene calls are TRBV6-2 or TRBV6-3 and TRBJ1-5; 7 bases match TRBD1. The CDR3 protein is CASRYGGTVPGPQHF. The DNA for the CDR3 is TGTGCCAGCAGGTACGGAGGGACAGTCCCCGGGCCCCAGCATTTT.